This T cell receptor (beta chain) was retrieved from a study of T cells in Graves' hyperthyroidism and ophthalmopathy. There are many counts of this clonotype. RNA transcripts served as the template for amplifying TCR beta CDR3 regions. TCR CDR3 underwent first-round RT-PCR with the HTBI primer set. TCRdb called the multiplex PCR reads again in MiXCR, with one record for every CDR3 protein. The table has roughly 180,000 distinct CDR3 sequences, approximately 17% seen once; the top ten hold roughly 30%. Germline CDR1 DFQATT, CDR2 SNEGSKA (reference sequence). The CDR3 is 14 amino acids. Unmatched junction bases numbered 7, after V lost 5 bases and J lost 7 bases.

The sample comprised blood. The chain joins TRBV20-1 to TRBJ2-5, with TRBD2 identical over 13 bases. This clonotype originated in a woman aged 45 to 65 with Graves' hyperthyroidism. The CDR3 sequence is CSAALAGGPGTQYF. In nucleotides, the CDR3 is TGCAGTGCTGCACTAGCGGGGGGGCCAGGGACCCAGTACTTC.